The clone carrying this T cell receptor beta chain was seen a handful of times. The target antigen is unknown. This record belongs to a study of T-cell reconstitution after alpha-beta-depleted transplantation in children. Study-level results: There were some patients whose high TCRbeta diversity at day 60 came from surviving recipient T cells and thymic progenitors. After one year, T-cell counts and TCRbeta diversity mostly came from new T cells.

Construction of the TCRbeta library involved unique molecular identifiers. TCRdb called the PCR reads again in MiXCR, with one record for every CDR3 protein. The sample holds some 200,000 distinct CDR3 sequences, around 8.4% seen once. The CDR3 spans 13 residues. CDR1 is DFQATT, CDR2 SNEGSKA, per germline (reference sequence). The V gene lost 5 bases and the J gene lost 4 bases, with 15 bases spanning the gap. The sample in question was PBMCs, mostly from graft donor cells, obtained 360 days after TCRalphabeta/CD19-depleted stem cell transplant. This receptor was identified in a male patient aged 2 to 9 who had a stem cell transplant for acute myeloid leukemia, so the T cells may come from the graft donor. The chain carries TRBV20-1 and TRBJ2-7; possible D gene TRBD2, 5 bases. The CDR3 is CSASRGDRYEQYF. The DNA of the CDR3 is TGCAGTGCTTCCCGGGGAGATAGGTACGAGCAGTACTTC.